What follows are 21 T cell receptor beta chains derived from one specimen sequenced in a study of OX40 agonist ivuxolimab in advanced cancers. The data were produced by immunoSEQ multiplex PCR, yet TCRdb's version contains in-frame clones alone and is incomplete. The sample contains tens of thousands of clones, 75% to 90% of which appear only once. This specimen was CD4+ or CD8+ T cells sorted from blood, taken in a trial of the OX40 agonist ivuxolimab. The source of these receptors is an adult with an advanced solid tumor such as melanoma, head and neck, liver or kidney cancer.

This chain uses TRBV6-6 with TRBJ1-3, with unresolved D. Germline-derived CDR1 and CDR2 are MNHNY and SVGAGI (reference sequence). This CDR3 has 15 amino acids. Between the trimmed V and J ends, which lost 2 bases and 0 bases, there was a span of 8 bases. This chain's CDR3 is CASSYEVISGNTIYF. In DNA, the CDR3 is TGTGCCAGCAGTTACGAGGTGATCTCTGGAAACACCATATATTTT.

The chain uses TRBV6-5 and TRBJ2-5; 14 nucleotides match TRBD2. The CDR3 spans 15 residues. The germline V gene encodes CDR1 MNHEY and CDR2 SVGAGI. With V trimmed by 5 bases and J by 6 bases, 5 bases remained unmatched. CDR3 in DNA: TGTGCCAGCAGTAGACTAGCGGGAGGGCGCCAGACCCAGTACTTC. Amino acid sequence: CASSRLAGGRQTQYF.

The chain has TRBV18 and TRBJ2-2; 10 nucleotides agree with TRBD1. The germline CDR1 and CDR2 sequences are KGHSH and LQKENI. J was trimmed by 6 bases and V by 2 bases; bases with no gene match: 9. The CDR3 runs 17 residues. CDR3 protein: CASSPRQGANSPGELFF. The CDR3 DNA sequence: TGTGCCAGCTCACCAAGACAGGGGGCGAATTCCCCCGGGGAGCTGTTTTTT. Full variable domain (outside the CDR3, taken from reference TRBV18 and TRBJ2-2): NAGVMQNPRHLVRRRGQEARLRCSPMKGHSHVYWYRQLPEEGLKFMVYLQKENIIDESGMPKERFSAEFPKEGPSILRIQQVVRGDSAAYFCASSPRQGANSPGELFFGEGSRLTVL.

The V call is TRBV29-1, the J call TRBJ2-5; D gene ambiguous. Trimming shortened V by 3 bases and J by 1 base, and 3 bases separated the two germline ends. CDR3 length: 11 residues. The germline gives CDR1 SQVTM, CDR2 ANQGSEA. CDR3 sequence (DNA): TGCAGCGTTGAGGTCCAAGAGACCCAGTACTTC. Translating it yields CSVEVQETQYF.

The rearrangement uses TRBV2 and TRBJ1-2; D is ambiguous. CDR3 length: 12 amino acids. Germline V gene data show CDR1 as SNHLY and CDR2 as FYNNEI. The ends were cut back, 4 bases at V and 5 bases at J, with 8 bases in the middle. The CDR3 sequence is CASSVSDYGYTF. CDR3 DNA sequence: TGTGCCAGCAGTGTGTCAGATTATGGCTACACCTTC. The whole variable domain, remainder taken from reference TRBV2 and TRBJ1-2, is EPEVTQTPSHQVTQMGQEVILRCVPISNHLYFYWYRQILGQKVEFLVSFYNNEISEKSEIFDDQFSVERPDGSNFTLKIRSTKLEDSAMYFCASSVSDYGYTFGSGTRLTVV.

This clone was found a few times. V usage is TRBV30 and J usage is TRBJ1-2; D uncertain. The V gene lost 1 base and the J gene lost 4 bases, with 10 bases spanning the gap. This CDR3 region has 13 residues. Per the germline V gene, CDR1 is GTSNPN and CDR2 is SVGIG (reference sequence). This CDR3 reads CAWSAAFLYGYTF. The CDR3 DNA is TGTGCCTGGAGTGCGGCTTTCCTCTATGGCTACACCTTC.

The chain carries TRBV25-1 and TRBJ2-3, with a weak D call TRBD1 (6 bases). Germline CDR1 is MGHDK and CDR2 is SYGVNS. The V gene lost 3 bases and the J gene lost 0 bases, with 10 bases spanning the gap. The CDR3 length is 15 residues. This CDR3 is CASSDTGLSTDTQYF. The CDR3 DNA follows: TGTGCCAGCAGTGACACAGGGCTAAGCACAGATACGCAGTATTTT.

The CDR3 loop reads CASRVGTGGSETQYF. CDR3 DNA: TGTGCCAGCAGGGTAGGGACAGGGGGCTCAGAGACCCAGTACTTC. The V and J genes are TRBV2 and TRBJ2-5; 12 bases align to TRBD1. The CDR3 loop spans 15 amino acids. CDR1 and CDR2 (germline): SNHLY, FYNNEI. The ends lost 6 bases at V and 4 bases at J; junction bases unmatched: 6.

This clone was seen only a few times. The V call is TRBV6-1, the J call TRBJ1-5, with 7 bases that match TRBD1. This CDR3 is 14 amino acids long. J gave up 2 bases and V 5 bases, and 3 bases lay outside the gene matches. Germline V gene sequence: CDR1 MNHNS, CDR2 SASEGT. The chain's CDR3 is CASSRDSRNQPQHF. CDR3 nucleotides: TGTGCCAGCAGTCGGGACAGCCGCAATCAGCCCCAGCATTTT.

This sequence joins TRBV7-2 and TRBJ2-5; D may be TRBD2 (5 bases). CDR1 SGHTA and CDR2 FQGNSA come from the germline V gene. With 5 bases removed from V and 4 bases from J, the gap between germline ends came to 11 bases. The CDR3 runs to 13 residues. The CDR3 region has the DNA TGTGCCAGCAGCCAGAATGCGGGAGAGACCCAGTACTTC. Residues: CASSQNAGETQYF.

This chain connects TRBV15 to TRBJ2-5, with D perhaps given as TRBD1 or TRBD2 (5 bases each). The CDR3 is made up of 15 amino acids. CDR1 is LNHNV, CDR2 YYDKDF, per germline (reference sequence). Trimming pared 0 bases from V and 2 bases from J, leaving 10 bases between. CDR3 DNA: TGTGCCACCAGCAGAGATCGTGGGGGACAAGAGACCCAGTACTTC. Its translation: CATSRDRGGQETQYF.

The gene calls are TRBV27 and TRBJ1-5; TRBD1 agrees at 9 bases. V lost 6 bases, J lost 4 bases, and 7 bases stayed unmatched. The CDR3 loop spans 15 amino acids. CDR1 MNHEY and CDR2 SMNVEV come from the germline V gene (reference sequence). CDR3 DNA: TGTGCCAGCAGAGGACAGGGGCGGGAGAATCAGCCCCAGCATTTT. Translation: CASRGQGRENQPQHF.

This chain joins TRBV19 and TRBJ1-5; tentatively, D is TRBD1 (5 bases). The CDR3 has 15 residues. Germline CDR1 LNHDA, CDR2 SQIVND (reference sequence). V was trimmed by 3 bases and J by 4 bases, leaving 13 bases between them. CDR3 amino acids: CASSMGGIKNQPQHF. CDR3 DNA: TGTGCCAGTAGTATGGGGGGAATAAAAAATCAGCCCCAGCATTTT.

This chain joins TRBV30 and TRBJ1-5, with D perhaps matching TRBD1 (5 bases). Germline CDR1 GTSNPN, CDR2 SVGIG (reference sequence). The V end lost 2 bases, the J end lost 9 bases, and 14 bases lay between the germline ends. This CDR3 region has 13 residues. CDR3 in DNA: TGTGCCTGGAGTCCAACCGGCCAGGGGCCCCAGCATTTT. It specifies CAWSPTGQGPQHF.

J is TRBJ1-5 and V is TRBV27; D gene ambiguous. Trimming stripped 6 bases from V and 3 bases from J, with 15 bases between. Per the germline V gene, CDR1 is MNHEY and CDR2 is SMNVEV (reference sequence). This CDR3 is built from 15 residues. The CDR3 DNA reads as TGTGCCAGCAGCTCGGGTTTCAGCTACAATCAGCCCCAGCATTTT. Translating it yields CASSSGFSYNQPQHF.

The chain is built from TRBV30 and TRBJ1-6; D not resolved. Looked up from germline, CDR1 is GTSNPN and CDR2 is SVGIG (reference sequence). Trimming removed 2 bases at V and 14 bases at J, with 22 bases between. There are 15 residues in the CDR3. The CDR3 loop is CAWSSPYTGLNSLHF. CDR3 coding DNA: TGTGCCTGGAGTTCACCCTATACTGGTCTTAACTCCCTCCACTTT. Full variable domain (missing parts from reference TRBV30 and TRBJ1-6): SQTIHQWPATLVQPVGSPLSLECTVEGTSNPNLYWYRQAAGRGLQLLFYSVGIGQISSEVPQNLSASRPQDRQFILSSKKLLLSDSGFYLCAWSSPYTGLNSLHFGNGTRLTVT.

This chain joins TRBV29-1 and TRBJ1-1; D is unresolved. V was cut by 2 bases and J by 0 bases, with 7 bases left in between. CDR3 size: 13 residues. The V gene's germline CDR1 is SQVTM and CDR2 ANQGSEA. This CDR3 reads CSVESQMNTEAFF. The CDR3 nucleotides are TGCAGCGTTGAAAGTCAGATGAACACTGAAGCTTTCTTT.

This clone was found a few times. This chain joins TRBV19 and TRBJ1-2; D ambiguous. With 5 bases removed from V and 4 bases from J, the gap between germline ends came to 14 bases. Germline loops: CDR1 LNHDA, CDR2 SQIVND (reference sequence). This CDR3 comprises 14 residues. CDR3 protein: CASSGMGSVYGYTF. The CDR3 DNA reads as TGTGCCAGTAGTGGAATGGGGTCCGTCTATGGCTACACCTTC.

V and J are TRBV5-4 and TRBJ2-5; D is undetermined. Trimming shortened V by 5 bases and J by 3 bases, and 17 bases separated the two germline ends. The V gene's germline CDR1 is SGHNT and CDR2 YYREEE (reference sequence). This CDR3 comprises 15 residues. The CDR3 protein is CASSFRVSGEETQYF. CDR3 sequence (DNA): TGTGCCAGCAGTTTTCGTGTGTCAGGTGAAGAGACCCAGTACTTC.

V and J are TRBV15 and TRBJ2-7; no reliable D call. There are 12 residues in the CDR3. Trimming removed 0 bases at V and 6 bases at J, with 6 bases between. The V gene's germline CDR1 is LNHNV and CDR2 YYDKDF (reference sequence). Here the CDR3 reads CATSRDYSEQYF. The CDR3 DNA sequence: TGTGCCACCAGCAGAGATTATTCCGAGCAGTACTTC.

The chain employs TRBV19 and TRBJ1-6; no reliable D call. Germline loops: CDR1 LNHDA, CDR2 SQIVND (reference sequence). The CDR3 runs 14 residues. The V end lost 3 bases, the J end lost 7 bases, and 10 bases lay between the germline ends. CDR3 residues: CASSIWQDNSPLHF. DNA for the CDR3: TGTGCCAGTAGTATCTGGCAAGACAATTCACCCCTCCACTTT.